This T cell receptor beta chain was documented in a study of CD8 T cells in ankylosing spondylitis. General study findings and limits: It was reported that disease-linked clones were significantly enriched in matched ankylosing spondylitis synovial fluid. A TCR beta motif made of about 8 highly homologous variants seemed typical of ankylosing spondylitis blood. A subset of motif variants has previously been described in the synovial fluid and blood of reactive arthritis.

V dropped 1 base and J dropped 5 bases, with 10 bases sitting between them. The CDR3 has 14 amino acids. CDR1 and CDR2 (germline): LNHNV, YYDKDF (reference sequence). Quantitative molecular-barcoded 5'-RACE generated the TCR beta libraries. TCRdb fed the 5' RACE reads into MiXCR, producing one record per CDR3 protein. The sample has tens of thousands of distinct CDR3 sequences, 11% seen once; the top ten hold over 1.1%. At least ten counts were recorded for this clonotype. What it binds is unknown. This rearrangement joins TRBV15 to TRBJ2-3, with D unresolved. The specimen was blood, either unsorted or a sorted T cell fraction (not recorded which). This TCR was recovered from a male donor with ankylosing spondylitis or in good health (not recorded which). DNA of the CDR3: TGTGCCACCAGCAGAGCCCTCGACGGAGATACGCAGTATTTT. It codes for CATSRALDGDTQYF.